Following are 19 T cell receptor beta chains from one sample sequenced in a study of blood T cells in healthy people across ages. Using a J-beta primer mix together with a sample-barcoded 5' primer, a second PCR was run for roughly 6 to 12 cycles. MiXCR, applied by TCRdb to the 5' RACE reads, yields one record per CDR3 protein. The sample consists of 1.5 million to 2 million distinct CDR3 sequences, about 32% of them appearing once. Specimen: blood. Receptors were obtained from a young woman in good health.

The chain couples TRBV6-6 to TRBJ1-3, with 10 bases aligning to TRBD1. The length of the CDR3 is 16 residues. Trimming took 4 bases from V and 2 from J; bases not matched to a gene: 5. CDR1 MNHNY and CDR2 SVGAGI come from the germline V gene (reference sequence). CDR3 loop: CASSSHGTGAGNTIYF. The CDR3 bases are TGTGCCAGCAGTTCCCATGGGACAGGGGCTGGAAACACCATATATTTT.

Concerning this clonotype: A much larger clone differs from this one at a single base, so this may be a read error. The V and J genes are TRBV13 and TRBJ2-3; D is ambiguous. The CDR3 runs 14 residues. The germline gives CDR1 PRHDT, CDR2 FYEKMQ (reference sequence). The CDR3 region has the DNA TGTGCCTGCAGCTTAGGCCGTCGGAAAGATACGCAGTATTTT. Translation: CACSLGRRKDTQYF. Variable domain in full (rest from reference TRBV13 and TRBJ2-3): AAGVIQSPRHLIKEKRETATLKCYPIPRHDTVYWYQQGPGQDPQFLISFYEKMQSDKGSIPDRFSAQQFSDYHSELNMSSLELGDSALYFCACSLGRRKDTQYFGPGTRLTVL.

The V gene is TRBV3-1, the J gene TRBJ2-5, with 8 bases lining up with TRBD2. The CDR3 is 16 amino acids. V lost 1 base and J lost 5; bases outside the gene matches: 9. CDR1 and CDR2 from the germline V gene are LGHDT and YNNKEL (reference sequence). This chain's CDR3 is CASSQVEAGVRETQYF. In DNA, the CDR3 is TGTGCCAGCAGCCAAGTAGAAGCGGGAGTAAGGGAGACCCAGTACTTC.

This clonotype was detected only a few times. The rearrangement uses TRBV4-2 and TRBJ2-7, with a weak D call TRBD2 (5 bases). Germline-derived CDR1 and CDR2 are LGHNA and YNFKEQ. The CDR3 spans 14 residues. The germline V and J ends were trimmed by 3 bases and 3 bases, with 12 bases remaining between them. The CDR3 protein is CASSHSRDRYEQYF. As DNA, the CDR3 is TGTGCCAGCAGCCACTCCCGGGATCGCTACGAGCAGTACTTC.

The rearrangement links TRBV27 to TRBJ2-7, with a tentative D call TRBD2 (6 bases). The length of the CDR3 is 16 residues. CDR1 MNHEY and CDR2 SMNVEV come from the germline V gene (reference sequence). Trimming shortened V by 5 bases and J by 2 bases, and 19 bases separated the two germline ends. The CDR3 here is CASSPLVGGKAYEQYF. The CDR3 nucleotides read TGTGCCAGCAGTCCGCTTGTGGGCGGGAAAGCCTACGAGCAGTACTTC.

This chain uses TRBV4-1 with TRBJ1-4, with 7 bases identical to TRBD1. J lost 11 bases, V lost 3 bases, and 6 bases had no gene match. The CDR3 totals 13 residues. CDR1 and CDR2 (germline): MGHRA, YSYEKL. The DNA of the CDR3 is TGCGCCAGCAGCCATGGGACAGCCTTCAAACTGTTTTTT. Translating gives CASSHGTAFKLFF.

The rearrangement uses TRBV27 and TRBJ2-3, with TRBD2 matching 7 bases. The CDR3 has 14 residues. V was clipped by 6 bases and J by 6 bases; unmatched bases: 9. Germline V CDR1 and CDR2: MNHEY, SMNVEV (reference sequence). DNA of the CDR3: TGTGCCAGCAGCGCGGGAGTAGTATCGGATACGCAGTATTTT. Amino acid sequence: CASSAGVVSDTQYF.

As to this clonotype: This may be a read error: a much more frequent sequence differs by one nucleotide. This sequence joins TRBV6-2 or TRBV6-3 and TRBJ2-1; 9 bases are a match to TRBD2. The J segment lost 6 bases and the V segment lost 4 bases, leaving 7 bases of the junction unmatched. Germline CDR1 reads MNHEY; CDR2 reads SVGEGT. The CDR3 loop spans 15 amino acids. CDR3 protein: CASSCRSGGINEQFF. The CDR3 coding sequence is TGTGCCAGCAGTTGCAGGAGCGGGGGGATCAATGAGCAGTTCTTC.

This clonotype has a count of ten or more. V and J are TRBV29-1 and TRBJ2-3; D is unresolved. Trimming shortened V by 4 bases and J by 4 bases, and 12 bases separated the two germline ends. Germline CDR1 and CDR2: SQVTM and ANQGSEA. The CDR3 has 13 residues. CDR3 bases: TGCAGCGTTGTCGGTGGGATCGCAGATACGCAGTATTTT. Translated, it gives CSVVGGIADTQYF.

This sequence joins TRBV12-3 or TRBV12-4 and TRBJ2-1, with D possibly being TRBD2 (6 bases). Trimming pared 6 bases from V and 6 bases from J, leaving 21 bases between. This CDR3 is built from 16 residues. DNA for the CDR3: TGTGCCAGCAGACCAAAGGGGACTCTGTCCCGCAATGAGCAGTTCTTC. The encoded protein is CASRPKGTLSRNEQFF.

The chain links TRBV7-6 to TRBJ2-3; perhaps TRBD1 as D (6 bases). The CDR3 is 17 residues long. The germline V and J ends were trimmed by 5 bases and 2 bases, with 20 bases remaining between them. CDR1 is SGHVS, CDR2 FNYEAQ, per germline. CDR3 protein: CASSRGTIRQDTDTQYF. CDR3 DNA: TGTGCCAGCAGCCGCGGAACCATTCGACAGGACACAGATACGCAGTATTTT.

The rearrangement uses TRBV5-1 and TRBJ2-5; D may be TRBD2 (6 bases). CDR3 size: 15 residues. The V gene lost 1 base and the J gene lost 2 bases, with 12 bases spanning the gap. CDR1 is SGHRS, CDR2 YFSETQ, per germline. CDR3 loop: CASSLWGGAQETQYF. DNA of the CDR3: TGCGCCAGCAGCTTGTGGGGCGGGGCTCAAGAGACCCAGTACTTC.

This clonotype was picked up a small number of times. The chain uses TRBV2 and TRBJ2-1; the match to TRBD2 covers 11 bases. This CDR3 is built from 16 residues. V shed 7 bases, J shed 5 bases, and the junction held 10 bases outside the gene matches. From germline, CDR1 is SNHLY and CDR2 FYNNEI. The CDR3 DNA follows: TGTGCCAGCAATAGCGGGAGGGCCCTCTGGGACAATGAGCAGTTCTTC. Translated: CASNSGRALWDNEQFF.

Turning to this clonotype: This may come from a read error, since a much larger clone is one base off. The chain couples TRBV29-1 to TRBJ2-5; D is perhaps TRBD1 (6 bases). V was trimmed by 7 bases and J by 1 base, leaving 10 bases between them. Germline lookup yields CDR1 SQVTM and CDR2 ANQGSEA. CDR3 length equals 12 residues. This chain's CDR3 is CSEQGTQETQYF. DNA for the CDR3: TGCAGCGAACAGGGAACCCAAGAGACCCAGTACTTC.

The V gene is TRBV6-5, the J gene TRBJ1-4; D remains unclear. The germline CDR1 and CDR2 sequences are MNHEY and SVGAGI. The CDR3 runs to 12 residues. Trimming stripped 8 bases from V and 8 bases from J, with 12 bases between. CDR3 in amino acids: CASSRLREKLFF. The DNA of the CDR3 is TGTGCCAGCTCCAGGTTGCGGGAAAAACTGTTTTTT.

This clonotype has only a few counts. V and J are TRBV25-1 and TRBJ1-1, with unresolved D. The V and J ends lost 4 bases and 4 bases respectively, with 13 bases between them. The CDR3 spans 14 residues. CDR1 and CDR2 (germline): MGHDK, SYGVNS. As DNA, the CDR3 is TGTGCCAGCAGTGGTATGGAGGTGCCCACTGAAGCTTTCTTT. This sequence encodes CASSGMEVPTEAFF.

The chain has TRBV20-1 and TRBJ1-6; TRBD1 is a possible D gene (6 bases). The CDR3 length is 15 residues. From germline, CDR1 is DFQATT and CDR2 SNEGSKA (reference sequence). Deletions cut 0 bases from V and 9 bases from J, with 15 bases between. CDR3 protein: CSARDPAGVVSPLHF. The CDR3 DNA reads TGCAGTGCTAGAGATCCGGCAGGGGTGGTTTCACCCCTCCACTTT.

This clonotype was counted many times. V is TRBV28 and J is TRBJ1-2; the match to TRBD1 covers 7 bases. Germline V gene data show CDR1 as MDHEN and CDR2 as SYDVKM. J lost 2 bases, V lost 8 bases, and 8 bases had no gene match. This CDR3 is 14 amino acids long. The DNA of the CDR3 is TGTGCCAGCGAGGGGGCCGCGATGAACTATGGCTACACCTTC. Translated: CASEGAAMNYGYTF.

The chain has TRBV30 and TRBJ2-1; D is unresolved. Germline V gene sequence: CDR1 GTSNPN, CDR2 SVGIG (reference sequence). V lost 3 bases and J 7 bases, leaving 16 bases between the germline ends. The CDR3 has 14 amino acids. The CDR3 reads CAWSPSSPRNEQFF. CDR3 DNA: TGTGCCTGGAGCCCTTCCTCCCCCCGGAATGAGCAGTTCTTC. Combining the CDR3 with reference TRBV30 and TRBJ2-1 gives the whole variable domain SQTIHQWPATLVQPVGSPLSLECTVEGTSNPNLYWYRQAAGRGLQLLFYSVGIGQISSEVPQNLSASRPQDRQFILSSKKLLLSDSGFYLCAWSPSSPRNEQFFGPGTRLTVL.